This TCR beta chain was profiled in a study of blood T cell repertoires in COVID-19. Only one count was recorded for this clone. In the authors' methods: By means of reference gene primer amplification, nucleated cell counts were estimated. Here immunoSEQ multiplex PCR was the method, and the copy in TCRdb shows in-frame clones only, minus some. That table furnishes V, J and clone size, whereas the DNA furnished D and trimming. Seen here are 85,000 to 95,000 clones, around 87% observed once, and the top ten hold under 8%. Losses at the gene ends were 5 bases for V and 5 bases for J; bases not matched to a gene: 6. Germline V lookup: CDR1 LGHNA, CDR2 YNFKEQ. The CDR3 contains 16 residues.

The origin of this receptor is a human donor with acute or convalescent COVID-19. The donor label of this sample is uncertain. The material sequenced was peripheral blood. The genes are TRBV4-2 and TRBJ2-3, with 14 positions matching TRBD2. The CDR3 here is CASSARTSGGKDTQYF. CDR3 nucleotides: TGTGCCAGCAGCGCTAGGACTAGCGGGGGGAAAGATACGCAGTATTTT.